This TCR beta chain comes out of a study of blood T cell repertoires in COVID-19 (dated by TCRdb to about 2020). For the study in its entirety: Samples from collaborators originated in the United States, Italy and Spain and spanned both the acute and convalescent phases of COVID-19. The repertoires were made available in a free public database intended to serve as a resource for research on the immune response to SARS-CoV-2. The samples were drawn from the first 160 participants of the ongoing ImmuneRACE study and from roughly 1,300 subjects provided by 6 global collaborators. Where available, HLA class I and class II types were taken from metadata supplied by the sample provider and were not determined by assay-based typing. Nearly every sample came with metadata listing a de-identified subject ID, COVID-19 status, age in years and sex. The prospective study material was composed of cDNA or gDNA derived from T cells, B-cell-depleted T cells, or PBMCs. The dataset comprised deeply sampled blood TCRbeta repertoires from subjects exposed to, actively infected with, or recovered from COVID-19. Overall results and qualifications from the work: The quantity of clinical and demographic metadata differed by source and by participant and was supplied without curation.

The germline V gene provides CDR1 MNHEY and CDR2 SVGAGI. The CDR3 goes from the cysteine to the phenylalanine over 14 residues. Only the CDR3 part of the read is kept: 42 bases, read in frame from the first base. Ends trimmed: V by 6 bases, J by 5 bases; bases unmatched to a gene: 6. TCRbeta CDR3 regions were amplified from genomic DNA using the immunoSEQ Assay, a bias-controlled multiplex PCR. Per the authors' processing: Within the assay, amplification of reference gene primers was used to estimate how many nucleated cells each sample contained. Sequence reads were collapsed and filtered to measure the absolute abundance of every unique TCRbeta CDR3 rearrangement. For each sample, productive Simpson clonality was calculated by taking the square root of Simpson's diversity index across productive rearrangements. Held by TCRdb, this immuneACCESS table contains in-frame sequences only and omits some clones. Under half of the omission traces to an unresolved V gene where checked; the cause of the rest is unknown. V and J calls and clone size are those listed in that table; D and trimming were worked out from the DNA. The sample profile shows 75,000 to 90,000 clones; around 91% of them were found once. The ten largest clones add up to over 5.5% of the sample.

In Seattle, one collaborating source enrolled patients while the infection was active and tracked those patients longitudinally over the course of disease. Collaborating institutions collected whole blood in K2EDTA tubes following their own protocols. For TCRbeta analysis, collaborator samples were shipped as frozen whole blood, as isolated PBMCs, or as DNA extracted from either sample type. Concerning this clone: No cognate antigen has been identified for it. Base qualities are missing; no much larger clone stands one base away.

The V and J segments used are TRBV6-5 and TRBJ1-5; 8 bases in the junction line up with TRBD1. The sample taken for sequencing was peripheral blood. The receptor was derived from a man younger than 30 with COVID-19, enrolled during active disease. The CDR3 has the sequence CASSRGQGDQPQHF. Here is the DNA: TGTGCCAGCAGCCGCGGACAGGGAGATCAGCCCCAGCATTTT.